This note documents a single TCR beta chain sequence. It was with unique molecular identifiers that the TCRbeta library was prepared. One entry per CDR3 protein, called by TCRdb with MiXCR from the PCR reads. The sample has fewer than 500,000 distinct CDR3 sequences, around 46% seen once. The sample is drawn from a study of T-cell reconstitution after alpha-beta-depleted transplantation in children. Trimming pared 4 bases from V and 4 bases from J, leaving 11 bases between. CDR3 length equals 13 residues. CDR1 and CDR2 from the germline V gene are KGHSH and LQKENI. This TCR was sampled from a girl aged 2-10 years with aplastic anemia, due to receive a stem cell transplant. This specimen consisted of PBMCs, obtained before TCRalphabeta/CD19-depleted stem cell transplant. This chain connects TRBV18 to TRBJ2-7; tentatively, D is TRBD1 (6 bases). The CDR3 nucleotides read TGTGCCAGCTCACGGGGCAGGGGATACGAGCAGTACTTC. This sequence encodes CASSRGRGYEQYF.